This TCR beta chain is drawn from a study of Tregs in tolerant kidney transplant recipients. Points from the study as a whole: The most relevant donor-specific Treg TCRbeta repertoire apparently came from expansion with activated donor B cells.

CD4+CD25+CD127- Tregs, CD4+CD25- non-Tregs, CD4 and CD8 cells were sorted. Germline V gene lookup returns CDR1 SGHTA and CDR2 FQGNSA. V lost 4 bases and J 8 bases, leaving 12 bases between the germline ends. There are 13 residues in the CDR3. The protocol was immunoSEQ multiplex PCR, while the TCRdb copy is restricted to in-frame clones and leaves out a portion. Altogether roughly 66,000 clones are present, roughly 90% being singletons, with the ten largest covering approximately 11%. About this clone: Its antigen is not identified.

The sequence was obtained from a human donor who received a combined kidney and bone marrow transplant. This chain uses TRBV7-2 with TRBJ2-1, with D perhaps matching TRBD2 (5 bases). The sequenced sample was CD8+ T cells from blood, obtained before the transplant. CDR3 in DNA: TGTGCCAGCAGCTCAGACTATATCTATGAGCAGTTCTTC. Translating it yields CASSSDYIYEQFF.